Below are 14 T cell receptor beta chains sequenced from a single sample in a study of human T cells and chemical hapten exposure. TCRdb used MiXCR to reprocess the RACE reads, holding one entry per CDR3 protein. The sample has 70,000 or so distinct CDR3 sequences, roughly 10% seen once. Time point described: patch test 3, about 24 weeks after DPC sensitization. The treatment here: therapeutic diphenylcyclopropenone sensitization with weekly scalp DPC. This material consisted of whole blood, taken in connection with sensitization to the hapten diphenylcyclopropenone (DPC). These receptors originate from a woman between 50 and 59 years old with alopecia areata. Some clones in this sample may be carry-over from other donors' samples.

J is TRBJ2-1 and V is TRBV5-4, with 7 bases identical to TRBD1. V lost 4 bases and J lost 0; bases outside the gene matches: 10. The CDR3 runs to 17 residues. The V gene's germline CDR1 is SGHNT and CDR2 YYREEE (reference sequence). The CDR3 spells CASSTLGGQISYNEQFF. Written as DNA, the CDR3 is TGTGCCAGCAGCACATTAGGGGGACAGATCTCCTACAATGAGCAGTTCTTC.

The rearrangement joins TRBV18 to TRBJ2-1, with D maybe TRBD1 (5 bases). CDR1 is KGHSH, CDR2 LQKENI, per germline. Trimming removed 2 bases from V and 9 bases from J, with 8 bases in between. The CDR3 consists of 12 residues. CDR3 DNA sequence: TGTGCCAGCTCACCAAAGGGGATTGAGCAGTTCTTC. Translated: CASSPKGIEQFF.

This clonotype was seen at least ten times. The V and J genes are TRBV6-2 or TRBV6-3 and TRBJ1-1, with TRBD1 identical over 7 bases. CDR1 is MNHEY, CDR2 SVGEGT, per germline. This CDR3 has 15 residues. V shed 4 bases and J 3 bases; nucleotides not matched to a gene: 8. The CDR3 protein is CASSSPGGSDTEAFF. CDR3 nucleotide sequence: TGTGCCAGCAGTTCACCAGGGGGGTCGGACACTGAAGCTTTCTTT.

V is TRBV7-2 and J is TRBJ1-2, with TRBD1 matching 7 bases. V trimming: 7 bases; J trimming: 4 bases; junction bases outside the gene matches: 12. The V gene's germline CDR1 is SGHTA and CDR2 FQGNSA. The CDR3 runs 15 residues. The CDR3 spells CASIPGGRTGYGYTF. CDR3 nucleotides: TGTGCCAGCATCCCCGGAGGACGGACAGGCTATGGCTACACCTTC. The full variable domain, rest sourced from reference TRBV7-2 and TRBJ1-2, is GAGVSQSPSNKVTEKGKDVELRCDPISGHTALYWYRQSLGQGLEFLIYFQGNSAPDKSGLPSDRFSAERTGGSVSTLTIQRTQQEDSAVYLCASIPGGRTGYGYTFGSGTRLTVV.

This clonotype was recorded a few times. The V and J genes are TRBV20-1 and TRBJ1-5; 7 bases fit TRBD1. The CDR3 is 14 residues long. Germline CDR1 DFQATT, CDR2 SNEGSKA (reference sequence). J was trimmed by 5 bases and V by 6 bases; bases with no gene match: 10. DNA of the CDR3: TGCAGTGCCTTCGACAGGGATGTCCATCAGCCCCAGCATTTT. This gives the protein CSAFDRDVHQPQHF.

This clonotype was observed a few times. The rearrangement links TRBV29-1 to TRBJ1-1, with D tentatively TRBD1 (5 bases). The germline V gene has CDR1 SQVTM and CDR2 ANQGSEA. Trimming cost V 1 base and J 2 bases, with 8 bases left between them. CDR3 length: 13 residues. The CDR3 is CSVEGQGNTEAFF. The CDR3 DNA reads TGCAGCGTTGAAGGCCAGGGAAACACTGAAGCTTTCTTT.

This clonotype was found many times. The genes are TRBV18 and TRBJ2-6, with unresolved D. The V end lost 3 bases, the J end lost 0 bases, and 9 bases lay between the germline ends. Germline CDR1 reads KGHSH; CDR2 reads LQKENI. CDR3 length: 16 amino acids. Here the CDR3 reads CASSPGGSSGANVLTF. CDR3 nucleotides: TGTGCCAGCTCACCGGGCGGAAGCTCTGGGGCCAACGTCCTGACTTTC. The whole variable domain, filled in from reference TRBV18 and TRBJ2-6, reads NAGVMQNPRHLVRRRGQEARLRCSPMKGHSHVYWYRQLPEEGLKFMVYLQKENIIDESGMPKERFSAEFPKEGPSILRIQQVVRGDSAAYFCASSPGGSSGANVLTFGAGSRLTVL.

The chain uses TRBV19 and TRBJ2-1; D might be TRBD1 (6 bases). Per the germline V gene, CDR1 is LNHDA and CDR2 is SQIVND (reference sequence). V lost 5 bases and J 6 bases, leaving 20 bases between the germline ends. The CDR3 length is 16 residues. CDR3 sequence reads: CASSYLSGHLINEQFF. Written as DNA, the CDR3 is TGTGCCAGTAGTTACCTTTCGGGACACTTAATCAATGAGCAGTTCTTC.

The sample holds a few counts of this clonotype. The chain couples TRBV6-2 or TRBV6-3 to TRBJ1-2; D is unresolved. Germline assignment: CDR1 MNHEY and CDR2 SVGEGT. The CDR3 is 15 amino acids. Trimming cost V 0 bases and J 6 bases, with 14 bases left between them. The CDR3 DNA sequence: TGTGCCAGCAGTTACTCGATGTTGACACGCAATGGCTACACCTTC. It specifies CASSYSMLTRNGYTF.

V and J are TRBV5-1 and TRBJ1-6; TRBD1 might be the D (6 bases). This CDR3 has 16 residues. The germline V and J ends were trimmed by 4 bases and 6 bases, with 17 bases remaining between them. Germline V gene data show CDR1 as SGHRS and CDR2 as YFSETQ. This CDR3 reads CASSLPGGGGNSPLHF. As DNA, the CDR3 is TGCGCCAGCAGCCTCCCGGGGGGCGGCGGTAATTCACCCCTCCACTTT.

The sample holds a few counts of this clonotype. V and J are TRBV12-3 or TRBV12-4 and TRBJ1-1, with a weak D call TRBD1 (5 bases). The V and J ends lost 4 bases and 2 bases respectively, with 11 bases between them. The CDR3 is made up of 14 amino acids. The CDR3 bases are TGTGCCAGCAGTTATAGACAGTTCAACACTGAAGCTTTCTTT. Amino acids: CASSYRQFNTEAFF.

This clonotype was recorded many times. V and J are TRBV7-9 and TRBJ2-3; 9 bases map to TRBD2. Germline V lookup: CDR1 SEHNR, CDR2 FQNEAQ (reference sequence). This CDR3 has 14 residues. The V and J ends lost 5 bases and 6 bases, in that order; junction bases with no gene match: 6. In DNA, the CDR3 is TGTGCCAGCAGCGCATACGGACTAGCGGATACGCAGTATTTT. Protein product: CASSAYGLADTQYF.

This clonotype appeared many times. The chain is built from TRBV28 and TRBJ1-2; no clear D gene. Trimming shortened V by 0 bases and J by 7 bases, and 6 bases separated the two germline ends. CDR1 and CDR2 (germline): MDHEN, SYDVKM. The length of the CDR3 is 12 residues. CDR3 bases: TGTGCCAGCAGTTTATGGAGGTTTGGCTACACCTTC. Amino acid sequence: CASSLWRFGYTF.

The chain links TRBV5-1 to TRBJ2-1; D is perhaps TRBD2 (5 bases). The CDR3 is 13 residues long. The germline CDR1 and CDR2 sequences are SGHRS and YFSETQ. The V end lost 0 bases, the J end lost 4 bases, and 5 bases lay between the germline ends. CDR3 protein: CASSLVAYNEQFF. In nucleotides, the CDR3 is TGCGCCAGCAGCTTGGTAGCGTACAATGAGCAGTTCTTC.